Listed here are 15 T cell receptor beta chains from one sample, sequenced in a study of technical replicates of blood from a few donors. The table came from immunoSEQ multiplex PCR; TCRdb's copy has only in-frame clones and leaves some out. The table lists about 75,000 clones, approximately 97% of them singletons. Sequences were obtained from T cells isolated from PBMCs. These receptor sequences come from a human donor in good health.

This chain connects TRBV6-1 to TRBJ2-5; weak D call: TRBD2 (6 bases). V was shortened by 7 bases and J by 0 bases, with 15 bases between the two germline ends. CDR1 MNHNS and CDR2 SASEGT come from the germline V gene. The CDR3 extends over 15 amino acids. The CDR3 loop reads CASTHRRRDQETQYF. The CDR3 DNA reads as TGTGCCAGCACCCACAGGAGGAGGGACCAAGAGACCCAGTACTTC.

The chain recombines TRBV5-7 with TRBJ1-1; D unclear. TRBV5-7 is filed as an ORF, its function uncertain. There are 16 residues in the CDR3. Trimming removed 1 base at V and 0 bases at J, with 13 bases between. This chain's CDR3 is CASSLYWQVVNTEAFF. CDR3 DNA: TGTGCCAGCAGCTTGTATTGGCAGGTGGTGAACACTGAAGCTTTCTTT.

The chain has TRBV9 and TRBJ1-1, with D perhaps matching TRBD1 (5 bases). Trimming stripped 3 bases from V and 5 bases from J, with 14 bases between. CDR3 length: 14 amino acids. Germline V CDR1 and CDR2: SGDLS, YYNGEE. The chain's CDR3 is CASSGSGVGTEAFF. The CDR3 region has the DNA TGTGCCAGCAGCGGGTCGGGGGTGGGAACTGAAGCTTTCTTT.

The gene calls are TRBV30 and TRBJ1-1; D may be TRBD1 (5 bases). Germline V CDR1 and CDR2: GTSNPN, SVGIG (reference sequence). Trimming pared 2 bases from V and 4 bases from J, leaving 17 bases between. This CDR3 comprises 15 residues. CDR3 bases: TGTGCCTGGAGTCCCTGGGGGGGTCTGGGCACTGAAGCTTTCTTT. Protein product: CAWSPWGGLGTEAFF.

This clone was detected once. The V call is TRBV11-3, the J call TRBJ2-1; 7 bases are shared with TRBD1. Germline trimming cut 9 bases from V and 7 bases from J; bases unmatched to any gene: 12. There are 14 residues in the CDR3. Germline V gene sequence: CDR1 SGHNT, CDR2 YENEEA. DNA for the CDR3: TGTGCCAGTTCAATTACCCGGGACAGAAATGAGCAGTTCTTC. Protein sequence: CASSITRDRNEQFF.

In its sample, this clone was seen once. This chain connects TRBV7-9 to TRBJ1-2; 12 positions match TRBD1. The J call is uncertain, as TRBJ2-4 better fits the DNA end. The CDR3 extends over 13 amino acids. The germline V gene encodes CDR1 SEHNR and CDR2 FQNEAQ (reference sequence). In DNA, the CDR3 is TGTGCCAGCAGCTCGTCGGGACAGGGGGCTCAGTACTTC. Translation: CASSSSGQGAQYF.

V and J are TRBV30 and TRBJ1-1; 7 bases match TRBD1. CDR1 is GTSNPN, CDR2 SVGIG, per germline (reference sequence). V lost 5 bases and J lost 4; bases outside the gene matches: 7. The CDR3 extends over 13 amino acids. The CDR3 here is CAWARQGATEAFF. As DNA, the CDR3 is TGTGCCTGGGCCCGACAGGGAGCCACTGAAGCTTTCTTT.

The chain links TRBV30 to TRBJ2-7; the match to TRBD2 covers 8 bases. Germline trimming cut 4 bases from V and 3 bases from J; bases unmatched to any gene: 5. Germline V gene data show CDR1 as GTSNPN and CDR2 as SVGIG (reference sequence). This CDR3 spans 13 amino acids. CDR3 region: CAWIPSGYYEQYF. The CDR3, as DNA: TGTGCCTGGATTCCTAGCGGGTACTACGAGCAGTACTTC. Drawing the rest from reference TRBV30 and TRBJ2-7, the complete variable domain is SQTIHQWPATLVQPVGSPLSLECTVEGTSNPNLYWYRQAAGRGLQLLFYSVGIGQISSEVPQNLSASRPQDRQFILSSKKLLLSDSGFYLCAWIPSGYYEQYFGPGTRLTVT.

This rearrangement joins TRBV13 to TRBJ1-3, with TRBD1 identical over 11 bases. The V gene's germline CDR1 is PRHDT and CDR2 FYEKMQ (reference sequence). V trimming: 4 bases; J trimming: 0 bases; junction bases outside the gene matches: 11. The CDR3 totals 19 residues. DNA for the CDR3: TGTGCCAGCAGCTCCCAGAGGACAGGGGGCTTTTACTCTGGAAACACCATATATTTT. Its protein is CASSSQRTGGFYSGNTIYF.

The chain links TRBV29-1 to TRBJ1-2, with TRBD1 as a possible D gene (5 bases). V lost 1 base and J 7 bases, leaving 22 bases between the germline ends. CDR1 and CDR2 from the germline V gene are SQVTM and ANQGSEA. The length of the CDR3 is 16 residues. The CDR3 region is CSVEAFVGRGLSGYTF. The CDR3 DNA reads as TGCAGCGTTGAAGCCTTCGTCGGGCGGGGCTTGAGTGGCTACACCTTC.

This sequence joins TRBV19 and TRBJ1-2; 11 nucleotides agree with TRBD1. V trimming: 0 bases; J trimming: 4 bases; junction bases outside the gene matches: 1. The CDR3 has 15 amino acids. In germline, CDR1 is LNHDA, CDR2 SQIVND (reference sequence). The CDR3 DNA sequence: TGTGCCAGTAGTATAGATGGGACAGGGGGCTATGGCTACACCTTC. Amino acid sequence: CASSIDGTGGYGYTF.

The CDR3 loop reads CATSRGEGREKLFF. The CDR3 DNA is TGTGCCACCAGCAGGGGGGAGGGACGGGAAAAACTGTTTTTT. The chain is built from TRBV15 and TRBJ1-4; TRBD1 might be the D (5 bases). V lost 3 bases and J 8 bases, leaving 13 bases between the germline ends. CDR1 is LNHNV and CDR2 is YYDKDF in the germline V gene (reference sequence). This CDR3 has 14 amino acids.

The chain uses TRBV15 and TRBJ1-5, with 9 bases that match TRBD1. V shed 4 bases, J shed 0 bases, and the junction held 4 bases outside the gene matches. CDR3 length: 16 amino acids. Germline CDR1 is LNHNV and CDR2 is YYDKDF (reference sequence). The DNA for the CDR3 is TGTGCCACCAGCAACGACAGGGGGAGTAGCAATCAGCCCCAGCATTTT. This gives the protein CATSNDRGSSNQPQHF.

The chain recombines TRBV2 with TRBJ2-7; 8 bases line up with TRBD2. The CDR3 is made up of 12 amino acids. V trimming: 7 bases; J trimming: 3 bases; junction bases outside the gene matches: 2. Germline V CDR1 and CDR2: SNHLY, FYNNEI. The CDR3 nucleotides are TGTGCCAGCAAGCGGGAGTTCTACGAGCAGTACTTC. Its protein is CASKREFYEQYF.

The chain joins TRBV9 to TRBJ2-7, with D perhaps TRBD2 (6 bases). This CDR3 has 15 residues. The germline V gene has CDR1 SGDLS and CDR2 YYNGEE. The germline V and J ends were trimmed by 2 bases and 3 bases, with 15 bases remaining between them. In nucleotides, the CDR3 is TGTGCCAGCAGCGTGTCCCCTAGCGCGGACTACGAGCAGTACTTC. Its protein is CASSVSPSADYEQYF.